This T cell receptor (beta chain) was captured by sequencing in a study of tumor-infiltrating lymphocytes in primary liver carcinoma. Making TCR beta cDNA involved approximately 480 ng total RNA and a constant-region primer. It was through three nested multiplex PCR rounds of slightly modified ARM-PCR that TCR beta libraries arose. The first two PCR rounds used TRBV1-TRBV30 forward primers with a C-beta reverse primer, 9 to 11 cycles each. TCRdb ran MiXCR on the multiplex PCR reads and lists one entry per CDR3 protein. The sample lists approximately 310,000 distinct CDR3 sequences, over 55% occurring once. Alongside blood RNA obtained from unsorted whole blood, germline DNA was also extracted. Collection of about 4 milliliters of peripheral blood took place before surgery. Germline loops: CDR1 MGHRA, CDR2 YSYEKL. The CDR3 runs to 15 residues. Trimming stripped 0 bases from V and 1 base from J, with 9 bases between.

This clonotype occurred many times. The rearrangement uses TRBV4-1 and TRBJ2-5; D unclear. The source of this sequence is a man aged 35 to 55 with primary liver carcinoma and hepatitis B virus infection. The sequenced sample consisted of peripheral blood. The CDR3 is CASSQDRKTQETQYF. The CDR3 nucleotides are TGCGCCAGCAGCCAAGATCGGAAAACCCAAGAGACCCAGTACTTC.